The 14 T cell receptor beta chains below all came from one sample that was sequenced in a study of T cells after yellow fever vaccination. TCRdb reprocessed the 5' RACE reads via MiXCR and lists one record per CDR3 protein. The table shows around 250,000 distinct CDR3 sequences, with around 5.2% occurring only once. Sample: CD4+ T cells sorted from PBMCs, taken on the day of the yellow fever booster vaccination. Receptor source: a man younger than 35 who received the YFV17D yellow fever vaccine.

This rearrangement joins TRBV19 to TRBJ1-2; D is unresolved. The CDR3 runs to 11 residues. V lost 6 bases and J lost 5, with 7 bases in between. Germline V gene lookup returns CDR1 LNHDA and CDR2 SQIVND (reference sequence). The DNA for the CDR3 is TGTGCCAGTAGAGAGCGATATGGCTACACCTTC. This encodes CASRERYGYTF.

This clonotype was seen a few times. The genes are TRBV5-4 and TRBJ1-6, with 7 bases aligning to TRBD1. The CDR3 contains 15 residues. CDR1 SGHNT and CDR2 YYREEE come from the germline V gene (reference sequence). V shed 4 bases and J 8 bases; nucleotides not matched to a gene: 9. The CDR3: CASSGGGDSDSPLHF. The DNA of the CDR3 is TGTGCCAGCAGCGGCGGAGGGGACAGCGATTCACCCCTCCACTTT. The full variable domain, in which reference TRBV5-4 and TRBJ1-6 provide the parts outside the CDR3, is ETGVTQSPTHLIKTRGQQVTLRCSSQSGHNTVSWYQQALGQGPQFIFQYYREEENGRGNFPPRFSGLQFPNYSSELNVNALELDDSALYLCASSGGGDSDSPLHFGNGTRLTVT.

This clonotype was seen many times. The chain has TRBV15 and TRBJ2-2, with D perhaps being TRBD1 or TRBD2 (5 bases each). The V gene lost 4 bases and the J gene lost 6 bases, with 18 bases spanning the gap. Germline V CDR1 and CDR2: LNHNV, YYDKDF (reference sequence). This CDR3 is built from 16 residues. The CDR3 region has the DNA TGTGCCACCAGCAAACGGGACGGCCGAGGCGCCGGGGAGCTGTTTTTT. Translation gives CATSKRDGRGAGELFF. Full variable domain (remainder filled in from reference TRBV15 and TRBJ2-2): DAMVIQNPRYQVTQFGKPVTLSCSQTLNHNVMYWYQQKSSQAPKLLFHYYDKDFNNEADTPDNFQSRRPNTSFCFLDIRSPGLGDTAMYLCATSKRDGRGAGELFFGEGSRLTVL.

This chain links TRBV5-1 with TRBJ2-3; the D gene is possibly TRBD1 (6 bases). This CDR3 has 16 residues. Germline V gene lookup returns CDR1 SGHRS and CDR2 YFSETQ. Trimming took off 4 bases at V and 0 bases at J, with 15 bases between the two ends. As DNA, the CDR3 is TGCGCCAGCAGCATCGGGACACCTGCTAGCACAGATACGCAGTATTTT. It codes for CASSIGTPASTDTQYF.

This clonotype has only a few counts. The gene calls are TRBV7-2 and TRBJ1-5, with 8 bases matching TRBD1. The CDR3 runs to 14 residues. Trimming at V came to 0 bases and at J to 8 bases, leaving 3 bases not matched to a gene. Per the germline V gene, CDR1 is SGHTA and CDR2 is FQGNSA. The CDR3: CASSLARGREPQHF. The CDR3 DNA is TGTGCCAGCAGCTTAGCCAGGGGGCGAGAGCCCCAGCATTTT.

This rearrangement joins TRBV7-8 to TRBJ2-5; the match to TRBD2 covers 13 bases. This CDR3 is 15 amino acids long. From germline, CDR1 is SGHVS and CDR2 FQNEAQ. Germline trimming cut 6 bases from V and 7 bases from J; bases unmatched to any gene: 8. CDR3 region: CASRPTSGGGGTQYF. The CDR3, as DNA: TGTGCCAGCAGGCCCACTAGCGGGGGGGGTGGGACCCAGTACTTC.

This clonotype occurred many times. The gene calls are TRBV20-1 and TRBJ1-1; D possibly corresponds to TRBD1 (5 bases). The length of the CDR3 is 12 residues. Germline loops: CDR1 DFQATT, CDR2 SNEGSKA (reference sequence). V was pared by 3 bases and J by 5 bases, with 10 bases between. This chain's CDR3 is CSARAGRTEAFF. The DNA of the CDR3 is TGCAGTGCTAGGGCAGGGAGGACTGAAGCTTTCTTT.

J is TRBJ2-3 and V is TRBV15, with D unresolved. CDR3 length: 14 amino acids. Germline V CDR1 and CDR2: LNHNV, YYDKDF (reference sequence). V gave up 2 bases and J gave up 4 bases, with 10 bases separating them. The CDR3: CATSRSPTADTQYF. CDR3 in DNA: TGTGCCACCAGCAGATCCCCGACCGCAGATACGCAGTATTTT.

This clonotype was counted a few times. The chain is built from TRBV12-3 or TRBV12-4 and TRBJ2-7; 9 bases are a match to TRBD1. The ends lost 3 bases at V and 2 bases at J; junction bases unmatched: 26. The CDR3 runs 22 residues. CDR3 bases: TGTGCCAGCAGTTTGGTCTTCGGACCCAGCCCTGAACAGGGGGCTGTGCCCTACGAGCAGTACTTC. It specifies CASSLVFGPSPEQGAVPYEQYF.

This clonotype was seen ten or more times. The chain combines TRBV5-1 with TRBJ1-2; D unresolved. This CDR3 is 12 amino acids long. Trimming removed 4 bases from V and 9 bases from J, with 13 bases in between. CDR1 is SGHRS, CDR2 YFSETQ, per germline. The CDR3 bases are TGCGCCAGCAGCCCCGGCGGTTATCGCTACACCTTC. Translation gives CASSPGGYRYTF.

This clonotype was detected only a few times. The chain is built from TRBV7-2 and TRBJ2-1; TRBD2 matches at 9 bases. Germline lookup yields CDR1 SGHTA and CDR2 FQGNSA. With 6 bases clipped from V and 5 bases from J, the junction kept 8 bases outside the gene matches. This CDR3 comprises 15 residues. CDR3 protein: CASSGWTSEHNEQFF. The CDR3 DNA follows: TGTGCCAGCAGTGGATGGACTAGCGAGCACAATGAGCAGTTCTTC.

This clonotype was recorded at least ten times. The rearrangement uses TRBV10-3 and TRBJ2-7; D remains unclear. Germline V gene lookup returns CDR1 ENHRY and CDR2 SYGVKD. The CDR3 length is 11 residues. V lost 8 bases, J lost 1 base, and 6 bases lay in between. As DNA, the CDR3 is TGTGCCATCCGCGGTTCCTACGAGCAGTACTTC. This sequence encodes CAIRGSYEQYF.

This clonotype has more than one count but fewer than ten. The chain joins TRBV9 to TRBJ1-1; 7 bases match TRBD1. Germline trimming cut 5 bases from V and 0 bases from J; bases unmatched to any gene: 13. Germline V lookup: CDR1 SGDLS, CDR2 YYNGEE. The CDR3 sequence is 17 residues long. For the CDR3, the DNA is TGTGCCAGCAGGGACGTACAGGGGCCCTCTATGAACACTGAAGCTTTCTTT. This gives the protein CASRDVQGPSMNTEAFF.

This rearrangement joins TRBV18 to TRBJ2-7; D unresolved. This CDR3 contains 13 residues. Trimming removed 2 bases from V and 4 bases from J, with 9 bases in between. CDR1 and CDR2 from the germline V gene are KGHSH and LQKENI. The CDR3 region is CASSPSGVYEQYF. As DNA, the CDR3 is TGTGCCAGCTCACCATCGGGTGTTTACGAGCAGTACTTC.